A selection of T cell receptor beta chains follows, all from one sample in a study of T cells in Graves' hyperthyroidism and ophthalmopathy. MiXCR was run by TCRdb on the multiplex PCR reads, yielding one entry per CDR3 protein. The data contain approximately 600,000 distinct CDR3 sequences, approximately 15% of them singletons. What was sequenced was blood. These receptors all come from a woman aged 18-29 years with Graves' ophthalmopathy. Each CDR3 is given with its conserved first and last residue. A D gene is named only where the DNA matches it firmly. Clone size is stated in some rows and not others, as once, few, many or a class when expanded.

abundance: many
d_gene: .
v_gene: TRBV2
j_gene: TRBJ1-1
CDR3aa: CASRQGLGVEAFF
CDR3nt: TGTGCCAGCAGACAGGGTTTAGGTGTCGAAGCTTTCTTT

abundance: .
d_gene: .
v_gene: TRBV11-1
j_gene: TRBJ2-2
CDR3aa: CASSSVGGRGELFF
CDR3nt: TGTGCCAGCAGCTCCGTTGGGGGGAGAGGGGAGCTGTTTTTT

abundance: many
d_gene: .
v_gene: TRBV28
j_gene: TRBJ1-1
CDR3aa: CASSPWGDLNTEAFF
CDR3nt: TGTGCCAGCAGTCCTTGGGGGGATTTGAACACTGAAGCTTTCTTT

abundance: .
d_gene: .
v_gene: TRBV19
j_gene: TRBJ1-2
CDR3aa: CASSNRLGDYGYTF
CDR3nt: TGTGCCAGTAGTAACAGATTAGGCGACTATGGCTACACCTTC

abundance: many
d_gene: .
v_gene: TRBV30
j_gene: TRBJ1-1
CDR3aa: CAWSLENTEAFF
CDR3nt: TGTGCCTGGAGTTTGGAGAACACTGAAGCTTTCTTT

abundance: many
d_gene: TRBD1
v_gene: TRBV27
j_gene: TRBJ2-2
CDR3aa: CASSLSPTGGRTGELFF
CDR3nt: TGTGCCAGCAGTTTATCTCCCACAGGGGGCCGGACCGGGGAGCTGTTTTTT

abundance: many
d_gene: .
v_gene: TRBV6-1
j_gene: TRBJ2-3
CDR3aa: CAGKKGYSGVGADTQYF
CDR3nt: TGTGCCGGCAAAAAAGGGTATAGCGGAGTGGGGGCAGATACGCAGTATTTT

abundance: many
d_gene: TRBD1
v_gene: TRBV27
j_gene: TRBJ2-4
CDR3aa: CASSYRGDIQYF
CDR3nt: TGTGCCAGCAGTTACAGGGGCGACATTCAGTACTTC

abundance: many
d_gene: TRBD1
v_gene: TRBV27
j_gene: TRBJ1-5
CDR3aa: CASGINRGDSNQPQHF
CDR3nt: TGTGCCAGCGGGATCAACAGGGGTGATAGCAATCAGCCCCAGCATTTT

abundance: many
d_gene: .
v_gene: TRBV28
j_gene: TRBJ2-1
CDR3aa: CASSTQGSSYNEQFF
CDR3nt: TGTGCCAGCAGTACTCAGGGGAGCTCCTACAATGAGCAGTTCTTC

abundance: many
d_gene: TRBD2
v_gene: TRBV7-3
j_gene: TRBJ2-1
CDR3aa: CASSPGLASYNEQFF
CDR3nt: TGTGCCAGCAGCCCAGGACTAGCCTCCTACAATGAGCAGTTCTTC

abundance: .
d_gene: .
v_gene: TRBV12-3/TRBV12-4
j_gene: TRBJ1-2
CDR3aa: CASSGHGGGYGYGYTF
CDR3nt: TGTGCCAGCAGCGGTCATGGGGGAGGCTACGGCTATGGCTACACCTTC

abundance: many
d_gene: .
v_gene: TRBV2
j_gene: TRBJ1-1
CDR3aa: CASSATYMNTEAFF
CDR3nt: TGTGCCAGCAGTGCCACCTACATGAACACTGAAGCTTTCTTT

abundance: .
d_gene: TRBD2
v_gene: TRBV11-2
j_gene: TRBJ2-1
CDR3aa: CASSLLSGGNEQFF
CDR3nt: TGTGCCAGCAGCTTGCTTAGCGGGGGAAATGAGCAGTTCTTC

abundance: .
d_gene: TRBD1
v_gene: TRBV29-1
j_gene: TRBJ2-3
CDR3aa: CSARGTIGDTQYF
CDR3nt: TGCAGCGCCAGGGGGACAATCGGTGATACGCAGTATTTT

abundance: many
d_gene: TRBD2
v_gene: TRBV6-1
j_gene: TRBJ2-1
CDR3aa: CASSHTSGRHNEQFF
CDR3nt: TGTGCCAGCAGTCACACTAGCGGGAGGCACAATGAGCAGTTCTTC

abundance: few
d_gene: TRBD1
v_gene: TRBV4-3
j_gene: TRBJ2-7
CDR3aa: CASSQELGQGFYEQYF
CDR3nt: TGCGCCAGCAGCCAAGAGTTGGGACAGGGGTTCTACGAGCAGTACTTC

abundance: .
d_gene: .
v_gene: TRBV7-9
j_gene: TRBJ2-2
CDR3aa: CASSASGQNTGELFF
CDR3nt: TGTGCCAGCAGCGCGAGTGGACAGAACACCGGGGAGCTGTTTTTT

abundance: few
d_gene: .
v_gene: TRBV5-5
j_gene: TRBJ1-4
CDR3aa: CASSLTGSEKLFF
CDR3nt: TGTGCCAGCAGCTTAACAGGGTCTGAAAAACTGTTTTTT

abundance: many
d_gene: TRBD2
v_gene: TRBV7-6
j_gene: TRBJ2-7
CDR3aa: CASSLGPHLGRAASYYEQYF
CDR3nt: TGTGCCAGCAGCTTAGGACCCCATCTCGGGAGGGCCGCATCGTACTACGAGCAGTACTTC

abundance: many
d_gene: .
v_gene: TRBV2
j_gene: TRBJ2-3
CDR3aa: CASSELAQSTDTQYF
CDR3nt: TGTGCCAGCAGTGAATTAGCGCAAAGCACAGATACGCAGTATTTT